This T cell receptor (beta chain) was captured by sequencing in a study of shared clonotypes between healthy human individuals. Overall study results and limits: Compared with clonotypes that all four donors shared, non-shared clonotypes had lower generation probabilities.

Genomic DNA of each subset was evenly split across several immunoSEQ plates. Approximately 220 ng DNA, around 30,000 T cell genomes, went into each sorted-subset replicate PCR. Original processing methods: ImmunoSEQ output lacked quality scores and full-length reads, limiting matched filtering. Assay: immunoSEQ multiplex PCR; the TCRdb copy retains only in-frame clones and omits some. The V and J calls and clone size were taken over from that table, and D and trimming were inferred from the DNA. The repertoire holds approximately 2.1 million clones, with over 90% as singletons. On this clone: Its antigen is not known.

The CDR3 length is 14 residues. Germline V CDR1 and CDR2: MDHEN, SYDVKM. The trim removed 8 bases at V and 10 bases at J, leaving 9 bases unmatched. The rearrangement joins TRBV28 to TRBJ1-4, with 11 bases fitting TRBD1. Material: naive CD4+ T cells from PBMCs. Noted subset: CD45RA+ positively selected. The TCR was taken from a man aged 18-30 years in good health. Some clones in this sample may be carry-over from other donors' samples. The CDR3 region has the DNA TGTGCCAGCTTAACAAGGGACAGGGGGGGAAAACTGTTTTTT. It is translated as CASLTRDRGGKLFF.